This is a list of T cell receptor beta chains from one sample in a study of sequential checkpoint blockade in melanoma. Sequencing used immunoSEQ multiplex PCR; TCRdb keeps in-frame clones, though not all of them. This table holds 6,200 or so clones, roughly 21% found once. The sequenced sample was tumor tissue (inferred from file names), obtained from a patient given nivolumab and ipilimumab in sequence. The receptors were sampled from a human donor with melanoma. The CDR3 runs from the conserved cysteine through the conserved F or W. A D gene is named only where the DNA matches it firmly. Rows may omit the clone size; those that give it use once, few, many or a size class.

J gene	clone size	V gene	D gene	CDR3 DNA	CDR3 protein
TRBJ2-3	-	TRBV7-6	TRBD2	TGTGCCAGCAGCCCCCAAAGCGGGGGGTCAGATACGCAGTATTTT	CASSPQSGGSDTQYF
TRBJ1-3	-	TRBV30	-	TGTGCCTGGAGGGACATAAACACCATATATTTT	CAWRDINTIYF
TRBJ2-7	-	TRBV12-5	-	TGTGCTAGTGGTCTAAATCACGGTGCCTACGAGCAGTACTTC	CASGLNHGAYEQYF
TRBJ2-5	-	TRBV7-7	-	TGTGCCAGCAGCTTAGTGGGCCTCCCGCGGGAGACCCAGTACTTC	CASSLVGLPRETQYF
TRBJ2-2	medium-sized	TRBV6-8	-	TGTGCCAGCAGTTCAAGGGGGGCGGCCACCGGGGAGCTGTTTTTT	CASSSRGAATGELFF
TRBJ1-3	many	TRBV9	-	TGTGCCAGCAGCGCCTCAGCTCTCTCTGGAAACACCATATATTTT	CASSASALSGNTIYF
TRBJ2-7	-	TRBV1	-	TGCACCAGCAGCCAAGATAAACGGGTCTACGAGCAGTACTTC	CTSSQDKRVYEQYF
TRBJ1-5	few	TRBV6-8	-	TGTGCCAGCAGCACAGGGTATAGCAATCAGCCCCAGCATTTT	CASSTGYSNQPQHF
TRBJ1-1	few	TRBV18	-	TGTGCCAGCTCACCACCGGGAGGGATCCCTGAAGCTTTCTTT	CASSPPGGIPEAFF
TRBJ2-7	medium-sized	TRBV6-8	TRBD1	TGTGCCAGCAGACCCGGGACAGCTACTACCTACGAGCAGTACTTC	CASRPGTATTYEQYF